These T cell receptor beta chains were read from a single sample in a study of blood T cell repertoires in COVID-19. Method: immunoSEQ multiplex PCR; TCRdb's copy keeps in-frame clones and lacks some. The table shows a few hundred thousand clones, with approximately 89% occurring only once. Sequenced input: peripheral blood. These receptors were obtained from a woman aged 40 to 49 who had recovered from COVID-19. CDR3s include the opening cysteine and the closing phenylalanine or tryptophan. D genes are given only for firm matches. Rows give clone size only sometimes, using once, few, many, or a class for an expanded clone.

>-|TRBD2|TRBV5-6|TRBJ2-5
TGTGCCAGCAGCTTCGGGGGGGCCCAGACCCAGTACTTC
CASSFGGAQTQYF
>-|-|TRBV12-3/TRBV12-4|TRBJ2-2
TGTGCCTCAAAGACAGAGAACACCGGGGAGCTGTTTTTT
CASKTENTGELFF
>-|-|TRBV7-9|TRBJ2-5
TGTGCCAGCAGCTTAGGGACTACAGCGGAGACCCAGTACTTC
CASSLGTTAETQYF
>-|-|TRBV18|TRBJ2-4
TGTGCCAGCTCACCAGTGAGGCAGCCAGCCAAAAACATTCAGTACTTC
CASSPVRQPAKNIQYF
>-|-|TRBV5-1|TRBJ2-1
TGCGCCAGCAGCCGAGAGGGTGAGCAGTTCTTC
CASSREGEQFF
>once|TRBD1|TRBV6-6|TRBJ1-2
TGTGCCAGCAGTCAACAGTTTCCAACCAGGGGGCGCGGCTATGGCTACACCTTC
CASSQQFPTRGRGYGYTF
>few|TRBD1|TRBV27|TRBJ1-2
TGTGCCAGCAGTTTAACAGGGGATGGCTACACCTTC
CASSLTGDGYTF
>-|-|TRBV5-5|TRBJ2-2
TGTGCCAGCAGCGGCGGCCCACCGGGCACCGGGGAGCTGTTTTTT
CASSGGPPGTGELFF
>-|-|TRBV6-5|TRBJ2-1
TGTGCCAGCAGCAGACAGAATGAGCAGTTCTTC
CASSRQNEQFF
>-|TRBD2|TRBV9|TRBJ2-1
TGTGCCAGCAGCGTAGTGGGTAGCGGGGGTACTGAGCAGTTCTTC
CASSVVGSGGTEQFF
>-|TRBD1|TRBV4-3|TRBJ2-3
TGCGCCAGCAGCCAGCTGGGGACAGGGGGCCCAGATACGCAGTATTTT
CASSQLGTGGPDTQYF
>-|TRBD1|TRBV19|TRBJ1-4
TGTGCCAGTAGTATGGATCAGGGGGCCGATCCTGAAAAACTGTTTTTT
CASSMDQGADPEKLFF
>-|-|TRBV11-3|TRBJ2-2
TGTGCCAGCAGCCGACAGGGAGGTACGGGAGTGATCGTCGGGGAGCTGTTTTTT
CASSRQGGTGVIVGELFF
>-|-|TRBV7-9|TRBJ1-1
TGTGCCAGCAGCTATTACGATAGCGGCACTGAAGCTTTCTTT
CASSYYDSGTEAFF
>-|-|TRBV6-6|TRBJ2-7
TGTGCCAGCAGTCCCACCTCCCGTACGTACTACGGGGAGACCTACGAGCAGTACTTC
CASSPTSRTYYGETYEQYF
>-|TRBD1|TRBV4-1|TRBJ1-1
TGCGCCAGCCGGGACAGGAACACTGAAGCTTTCTTT
CASRDRNTEAFF
>-|-|TRBV5-6|TRBJ2-1
TGTGCCAGCAGCCCAGCCCAATCGGGATACAATGAGCAGTTCTTC
CASSPAQSGYNEQFF
>-|TRBD2|TRBV27|TRBJ2-3
TGTGCCAGCAGCTGGAGCGGGGGAGTCACAGATACGCAGTATTTT
CASSWSGGVTDTQYF
>-|-|TRBV3-1/TRBV3-2|TRBJ2-1
TGTGCCAGCAGCCAAGTTCAGGTATCGAATGAGCAGTTCTTC
CASSQVQVSNEQFF
>-|TRBD1|TRBV7-9|TRBJ2-3
TGTGCCAGCAGCACCGGACAGGGGGGAACAGATACGCAGTATTTT
CASSTGQGGTDTQYF
>once|TRBD1|TRBV28|TRBJ2-7
TGTGCCAGCAGTTCAACGATGACAGGGGCCTACGAGCAGTACTTC
CASSSTMTGAYEQYF
>-|-|TRBV20-1|TRBJ2-3
TGCAGTGTCCGCGCAGCGAATACGCAGTATTTT
CSVRAANTQYF
>-|TRBD1|TRBV5-1|TRBJ2-2
TGCGCCAACCCGTGGGGTGGACAGGAGTTTGGTACCGGGGAGCTGTTTTTT
CANPWGGQEFGTGELFF
>-|-|TRBV3-1/TRBV3-2|TRBJ1-1
TGTGCCAGCAGCCAACTCAACGCGGGGACTGAAGCTTTCTTT
CASSQLNAGTEAFF
>-|-|TRBV29-1|TRBJ1-1
TGCAGCGTTGGAGGGAGAACCACTGAAGCTTTCTTT
CSVGGRTTEAFF
>-|TRBD1|TRBV7-6|TRBJ1-2
TGTGCCAGCAGCTCGCCCGGGACAGGCCAAGTAGGCTACACCTTC
CASSSPGTGQVGYTF
>-|-|TRBV21-1|TRBJ2-5
TGTGCCAGCAGCCTGGGGCCGCAGACGATCCAAGAGACCCAGTACTTC
CASSLGPQTIQETQYF
>-|-|TRBV30|TRBJ1-1
TGTGCCTGGAGGGCCGGGATGAACACTGAAGCTTTCTTT
CAWRAGMNTEAFF
>-|TRBD1|TRBV6-2/TRBV6-3|TRBJ1-2
TGTGCCAGCAGTAGGGACAGGGTGGATGGCTACACCTTC
CASSRDRVDGYTF
>-|-|TRBV19|TRBJ2-3
TGTGCCAGTACGGTTCGAAACACAGATACGCAGTATTTT
CASTVRNTDTQYF
>-|-|TRBV18|TRBJ2-2
TGTGCCAGCTCACCAACGGCAGGGTGGAACACCGGGGAGCTGTTTTTT
CASSPTAGWNTGELFF
>-|-|TRBV11-3|TRBJ2-4
TGTGCCAGCAGCCTGACAGACTCCATTCAGTACTTC
CASSLTDSIQYF
>-|-|TRBV18|TRBJ2-1
TGTGCCAGCTCACCCCAAGACACTGGTTACAATGAGCAGTTCTTC
CASSPQDTGYNEQFF
>-|-|TRBV5-4|TRBJ2-7
TGTGCCAGCAGCTTGGCGAGAACAGGAGCGAACGAGCAGTACTTC
CASSLARTGANEQYF
>once|-|TRBV12-5|TRBJ2-1
TGTGCTAGTGGTTTGGTACGGACAGCTCTTTACAATGAGCAGTTCTTC
CASGLVRTALYNEQFF
>-|-|TRBV9|TRBJ2-5
TGTGCCAGCAGCACCGGACTGTCCGGGACCCAGTACTTC
CASSTGLSGTQYF
>-|TRBD2|TRBV7-6|TRBJ2-1
TGTGCCAGCAGCTTAGCGGGGGGGGGCAATGAGCAGTTCTTC
CASSLAGGGNEQFF
>-|-|TRBV2|TRBJ2-2
TGTGCCAGCAGCTTAACAGTACGCACCGGGGAGCTGTTTTTT
CASSLTVRTGELFF
>-|-|TRBV27|TRBJ1-5
TGTGCCAGCAGTTTGGCCCCGGGTTCTAATCAGCCCCAGCATTTT
CASSLAPGSNQPQHF
>-|-|TRBV6-2/TRBV6-3|TRBJ2-1
TGTGCCAGCAGTTACTCGTCTTATGAGCAGTTCTTC
CASSYSSYEQFF
>-|-|TRBV29-1|TRBJ2-1
TGCAGCGTTGGCATGGAGGGGCTTTTCTACAATGAGCAGTTCTTC
CSVGMEGLFYNEQFF
>-|TRBD1|TRBV10-2|TRBJ1-5
TGCGCCAGCAGACAGGGGATGAATCAGCCCCAGCATTTT
CASRQGMNQPQHF
>-|TRBD2|TRBV7-9|TRBJ2-2
TGTGCCAGCAGCCCCAGACTAGCGGGGGTAGGCCGGACCGGGGAGCTGTTTTTT
CASSPRLAGVGRTGELFF
>-|TRBD1|TRBV15|TRBJ2-4
TGTGCCACCAGCAGAGAGTATGGACAGGACGAAAACATTCAGTACTTC
CATSREYGQDENIQYF
>few|TRBD1|TRBV5-4|TRBJ1-2
TGTGCCAGCAGCTTGGATTCGACAGGGATGGATGGCTACACCTTC
CASSLDSTGMDGYTF
>-|TRBD2|TRBV11-3|TRBJ2-4
TGTGCCAGCAGCTTAGCGGCGGGACTAGCGGGAGGGGGAGGCATTCAGTACTTC
CASSLAAGLAGGGGIQYF
>-|-|TRBV6-2/TRBV6-3|TRBJ1-1
TGTGCCAGCAGTTACTTTTTACGGGGATCTATTGAAGCTTTCTTT
CASSYFLRGSIEAFF
>-|TRBD2|TRBV27|TRBJ2-2
TGTGCCAGCAGGAGCGGGGGGGCCTATTTCTCGAACACCGGGGAGCTGTTTTTT
CASRSGGAYFSNTGELFF
>-|TRBD2|TRBV30|TRBJ2-1
TGTGCCTGCACAAGTCCCGGAAAGGCTAGCGGGAGTTACAATGAGCAGTTCTTC
CACTSPGKASGSYNEQFF
>-|-|TRBV30|TRBJ1-2
TGTGCCCGACATGACAGCTATGGCTACACCTTC
CARHDSYGYTF